This T cell receptor (beta chain) was sequenced for a study of T cell repertoires in cytomegalovirus infection. Study context: Recently identified HLA-C-restricted and well-studied HLA-B-restricted CMV epitopes were used. Carrying CMV and the relevant HLA type showed in public TCR beta signatures.

Per germline, CDR1 LNHDA and CDR2 SQIVND (reference sequence). CDR3 length equals 13 residues. Trimming left V 5 bases short and J 8 bases short, with 13 bases between. In this sample, this clonotype turned up a few times. Antigen: not known. TCRdb redid the calling of the reads with MiXCR, one entry per CDR3 protein. The sample yields around 71,000 distinct CDR3 sequences, 20% to 25% seen once. The rearrangement links TRBV19 to TRBJ2-1, with D perhaps matching TRBD2 (5 bases). This receptor was obtained from a human donor in good health (CMV status not recorded). Some clones in this sample may be carry-over from other donors' samples. Here the sequenced sample was CD8+ T cells from cultured PBMCs, taken from culture after CMV antigen stimulation. CDR3 protein: CASSFGLGDEQFF. In DNA, the CDR3 is TGTGCCAGTAGTTTCGGTCTCGGGGATGAGCAGTTCTTC.